The rows below give T cell receptor beta chains drawn from one sample of a study of cytomegalovirus exposure and HLA in healthy donors. This table comes from immunoSEQ multiplex PCR, and its TCRdb copy is limited to in-frame clones, with some not included. The sample contains around 150,000 clones, 75% to 80% of which appear only once. The sequencing input was PBMCs. The source is a woman in her fifties or sixties in good health and CMV-seropositive. Each CDR3 is given without its conserved first and last residue. Each record gives: J gene, clone size, V gene, CDR3 length, CDR3 protein. For some rows the clone size is stated as once, few or many, or as a class when expanded; others skip it.

>TRBJ1-1|-|TRBV7-9|11
ASSSITNTEAF
>TRBJ1-6|few|TRBV5-1|16
ASSLIGQVGSYNSPLH
>TRBJ1-2|few|TRBV9|15
ASSVATEQGLGYGYT
>TRBJ1-4|few|TRBV10-1|13
ASPAREGVGEKLF
>TRBJ1-3|-|TRBV2|13
ASSRDRGFGNTIY
>TRBJ2-7|-|TRBV7-2|13
ASSFSASGTNEQY
>TRBJ2-6|-|TRBV5-4|14
ASSTGGRAGANVLT
>TRBJ2-3|-|TRBV7-9|15
ASTLGQGGTAGDTQY
>TRBJ2-1|once|TRBV7-9|13
ASSRPGQGYNEQF
>TRBJ2-3|-|TRBV6-1|12
ASSEPGRTDTQY
>TRBJ2-7|few|TRBV18|16
ASSPNLFSGRSSYEQY
>TRBJ1-5|-|TRBV2|15
ASSEASGGGGNQPQH
>TRBJ2-2|once|TRBV13|12
ASSPRTSPGELF
>TRBJ1-5|few|TRBV9|11
ASSVDINQPQH
>TRBJ1-1|-|TRBV11-3|12
ASSLGGGNTEAF
>TRBJ1-1|-|TRBV5-6|12
ASSLGTGNTEAF
>TRBJ1-2|-|TRBV7-9|11
ASSLDTNYGYT
>TRBJ1-5|-|TRBV18|11
ASSLGVEQPQH
>TRBJ2-7|-|TRBV30|12
ACHRGGTSYEQY
>TRBJ2-7|-|TRBV29-1|10
SVGQGRHEQY
>TRBJ2-3|once|TRBV4-2|13
ASREDRGQSDTQY
>TRBJ1-2|-|TRBV29-1|13
SANEGPGFGYGYT
>-|-|TRBV5-6|12
ASSPTTASYEQY
>TRBJ1-1|once|TRBV2|12
ASQQGFSLTEAF
>TRBJ1-4|-|TRBV28|13
ASSLGGGGNEKLF
>TRBJ1-1|-|TRBV5-1|12
ASSQRQGNTEAF
>TRBJ2-1|-|TRBV19|13
ASSLEGLAGSEQF
>TRBJ2-3|-|TRBV30|10
AWGPPGSTQY
>TRBJ1-1|-|TRBV29-1|10
SVDPGRTEAF
>TRBJ2-5|-|TRBV5-1|11
ASSIAQQETQY
>TRBJ2-5|-|TRBV9|12
ASSASPGSETQY
>TRBJ2-3|-|TRBV7-2|13
ASIFSGRAPDTQY
>TRBJ2-1|-|TRBV7-6|13
ASGPSRGGYNEQF
>TRBJ1-5|-|TRBV10-2|14
ASSESIGRLNQPQH
>TRBJ2-7|-|TRBV4-1|11
ASSQPDREQQY
>TRBJ2-5|-|TRBV9|12
ASSVMGAKETQY
>TRBJ2-1|few|TRBV5-1|13
ASSPVRAAGDEQF
>TRBJ1-2|-|TRBV11-1|13
ASSLGLSANYGYT
>TRBJ2-7|-|TRBV4-1|12
ASSQAGSSTEQY
>TRBJ2-5|-|TRBV23-1|15
ARLQGALTRSSETQY
>TRBJ2-2|-|TRBV15|12
ATATGVSTGELF